This paragraph covers one T cell receptor beta chain sequence. The antigen is not known. This sample stems from a study of cytomegalovirus exposure and HLA in healthy donors. The study's findings and limits: A later analysis by the authors found several of the most significant clusters apparently linked to common viral pathogens.

PCR employed 60 Vbeta and 13 Jbeta primers. The protocol was immunoSEQ multiplex PCR, while the TCRdb copy is restricted to in-frame clones and leaves out a portion. The repertoire holds approximately 260,000 clones, with 84% as singletons. V was clipped by 3 bases and J by 1 base, with 13 bases between them. The CDR3 length is 15 residues. From germline, CDR1 is LNHDA and CDR2 SQIVND (reference sequence). This clonotype was obtained from a woman in her thirties or forties in good health and CMV-seropositive. The chain combines TRBV19 with TRBJ2-7; D may be TRBD1 (5 bases). Source material: PBMCs. CDR3 loop: CASSISDDRSYEQYF. CDR3 in DNA: TGTGCCAGTAGTATTTCGGACGACAGATCCTACGAGCAGTACTTC.